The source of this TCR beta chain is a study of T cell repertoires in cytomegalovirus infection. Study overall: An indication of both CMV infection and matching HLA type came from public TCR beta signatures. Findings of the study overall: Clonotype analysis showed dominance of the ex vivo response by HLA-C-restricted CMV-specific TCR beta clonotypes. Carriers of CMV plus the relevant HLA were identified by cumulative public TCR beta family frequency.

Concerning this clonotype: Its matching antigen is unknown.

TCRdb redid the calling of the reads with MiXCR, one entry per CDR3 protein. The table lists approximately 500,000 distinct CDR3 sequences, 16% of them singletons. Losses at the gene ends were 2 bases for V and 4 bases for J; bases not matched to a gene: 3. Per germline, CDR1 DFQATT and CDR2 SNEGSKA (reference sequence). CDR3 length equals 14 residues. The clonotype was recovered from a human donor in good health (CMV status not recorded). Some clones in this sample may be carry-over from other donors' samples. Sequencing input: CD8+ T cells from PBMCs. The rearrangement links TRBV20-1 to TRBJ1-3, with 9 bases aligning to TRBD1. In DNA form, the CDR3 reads TGCAGTGCTAGAATACAGGGGGCGGGAAACACCATATATTTT. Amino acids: CSARIQGAGNTIYF.